This TCR beta chain was sequenced in a study of post-analysis software for immune sequencing data. Study-wide results and caveats: Patients used about 5 TRBV segments, including TRBV5-6, TRBV5-1 and TRBV20-1, more often than controls.

As for this clonotype: Its antigen is unknown.

Unique molecular identifiers had been added to the TCR beta cDNA libraries. A single record per CDR3 protein comes from TCRdb applying MiXCR to the PCR reads. The repertoire holds 700,000 to 900,000 distinct CDR3 sequences, with just over 45% as singletons. Trimming shortened V by 1 base and J by 4 bases, and 7 bases separated the two germline ends. Germline values: CDR1 MGHDK, CDR2 SYGVNS. The CDR3 is made up of 13 amino acids. This receptor was obtained from a girl aged 10 to 17 with multiple sclerosis. Specimen: blood. This sequence joins TRBV25-1 and TRBJ1-1; D unresolved. The CDR3 sequence is CASSESWGTEAFF. The CDR3 coding sequence is TGTGCCAGCAGTGAATCCTGGGGCACTGAAGCTTTCTTT.